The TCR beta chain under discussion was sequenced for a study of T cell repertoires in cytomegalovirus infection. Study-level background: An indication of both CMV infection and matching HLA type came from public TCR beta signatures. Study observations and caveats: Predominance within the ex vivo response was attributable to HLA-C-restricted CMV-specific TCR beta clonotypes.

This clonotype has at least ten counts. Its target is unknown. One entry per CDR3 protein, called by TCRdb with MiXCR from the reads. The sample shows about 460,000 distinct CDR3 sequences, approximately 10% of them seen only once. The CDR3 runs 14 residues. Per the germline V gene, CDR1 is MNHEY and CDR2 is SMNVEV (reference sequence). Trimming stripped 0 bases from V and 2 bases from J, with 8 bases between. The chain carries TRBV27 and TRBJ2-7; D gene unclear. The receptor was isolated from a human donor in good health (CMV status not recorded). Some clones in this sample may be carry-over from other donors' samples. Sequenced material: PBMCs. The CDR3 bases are TGTGCCAGCAGTTTATCGTCGCGAGCCTACGAGCAGTACTTC. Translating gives CASSLSSRAYEQYF.